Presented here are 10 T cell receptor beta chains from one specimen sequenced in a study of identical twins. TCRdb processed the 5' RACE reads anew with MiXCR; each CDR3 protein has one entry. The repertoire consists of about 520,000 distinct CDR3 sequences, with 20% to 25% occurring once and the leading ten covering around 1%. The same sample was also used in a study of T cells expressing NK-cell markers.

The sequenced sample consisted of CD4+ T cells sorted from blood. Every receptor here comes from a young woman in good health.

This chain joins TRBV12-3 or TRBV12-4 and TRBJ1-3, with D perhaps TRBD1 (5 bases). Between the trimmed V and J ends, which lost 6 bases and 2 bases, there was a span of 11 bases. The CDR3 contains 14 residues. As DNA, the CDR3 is TGTGCCAGCAGGGCCGGGACGGCTGGAAACACCATATATTTT. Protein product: CASRAGTAGNTIYF.

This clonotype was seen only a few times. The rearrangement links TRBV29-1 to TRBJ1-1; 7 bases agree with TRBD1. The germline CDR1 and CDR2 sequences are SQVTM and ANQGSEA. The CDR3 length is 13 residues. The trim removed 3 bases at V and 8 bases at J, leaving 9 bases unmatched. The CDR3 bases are TGCAGCGTTGATCGTACAGGGGCGGGGGAAGCTTTCTTT. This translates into CSVDRTGAGEAFF.

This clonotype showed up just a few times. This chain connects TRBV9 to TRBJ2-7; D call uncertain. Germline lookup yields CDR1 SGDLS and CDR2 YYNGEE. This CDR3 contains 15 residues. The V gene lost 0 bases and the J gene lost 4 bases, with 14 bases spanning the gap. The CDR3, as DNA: TGTGCCAGCAGCGTAGACCCCAGTGACTCGTACGAGCAGTACTTC. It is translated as CASSVDPSDSYEQYF.

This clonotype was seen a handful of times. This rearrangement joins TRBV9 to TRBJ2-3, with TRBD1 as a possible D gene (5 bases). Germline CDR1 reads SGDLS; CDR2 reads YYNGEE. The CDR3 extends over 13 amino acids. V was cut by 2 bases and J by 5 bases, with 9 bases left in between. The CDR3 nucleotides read TGTGCCAGCAGCGTGGGGCCAGGAGATACGCAGTATTTT. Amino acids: CASSVGPGDTQYF.

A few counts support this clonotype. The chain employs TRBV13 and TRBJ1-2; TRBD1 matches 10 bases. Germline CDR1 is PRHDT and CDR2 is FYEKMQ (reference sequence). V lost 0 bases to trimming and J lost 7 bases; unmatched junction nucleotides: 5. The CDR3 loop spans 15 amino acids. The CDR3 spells CASSLGPDRGLGYTF. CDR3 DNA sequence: TGTGCCAGCAGCTTAGGCCCCGACAGGGGGCTTGGCTACACCTTC. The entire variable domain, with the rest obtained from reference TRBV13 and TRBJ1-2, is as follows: AAGVIQSPRHLIKEKRETATLKCYPIPRHDTVYWYQQGPGQDPQFLISFYEKMQSDKGSIPDRFSAQQFSDYHSELNMSSLELGDSALYFCASSLGPDRGLGYTFGSGTRLTVV.

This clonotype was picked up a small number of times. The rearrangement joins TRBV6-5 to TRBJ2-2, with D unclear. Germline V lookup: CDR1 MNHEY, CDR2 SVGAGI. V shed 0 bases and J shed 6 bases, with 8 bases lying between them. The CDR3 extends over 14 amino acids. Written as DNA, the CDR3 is TGTGCCAGCAGTTACTCGCAGCGTCCCGGGGAGCTGTTTTTT. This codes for CASSYSQRPGELFF.

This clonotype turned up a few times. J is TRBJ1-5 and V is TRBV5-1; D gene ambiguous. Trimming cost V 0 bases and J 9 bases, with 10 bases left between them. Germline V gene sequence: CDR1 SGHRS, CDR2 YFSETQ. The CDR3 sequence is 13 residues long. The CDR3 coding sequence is TGCGCCAGCAGCTTGGGGACGCCTGGGCCCCAGCATTTT. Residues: CASSLGTPGPQHF.

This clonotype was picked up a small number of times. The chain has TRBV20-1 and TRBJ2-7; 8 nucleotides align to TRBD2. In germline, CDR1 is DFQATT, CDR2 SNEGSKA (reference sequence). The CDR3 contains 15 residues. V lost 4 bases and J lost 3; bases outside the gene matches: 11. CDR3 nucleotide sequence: TGCAGTGCTACCCGGAGGAGCGGGAGTCGCTACGAGCAGTACTTC. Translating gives CSATRRSGSRYEQYF.

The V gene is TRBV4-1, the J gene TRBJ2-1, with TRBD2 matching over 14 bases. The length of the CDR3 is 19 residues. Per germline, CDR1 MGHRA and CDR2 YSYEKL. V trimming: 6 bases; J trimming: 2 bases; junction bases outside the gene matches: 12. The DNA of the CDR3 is TGCGCCAGCAGTCTCTACTCCGGGACTAGCGGGAGAGCCTACAATGAGCAGTTCTTC. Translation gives CASSLYSGTSGRAYNEQFF.

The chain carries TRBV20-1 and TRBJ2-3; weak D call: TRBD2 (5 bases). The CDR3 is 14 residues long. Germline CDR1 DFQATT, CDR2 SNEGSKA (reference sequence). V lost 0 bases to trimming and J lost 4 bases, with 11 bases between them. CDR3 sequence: CSAREGMRADTQYF. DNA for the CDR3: TGCAGTGCTAGAGAAGGGATGAGGGCAGATACGCAGTATTTT.